Given below is one T cell receptor beta chain in context. Its antigen is currently not known. Base qualities are missing; no much larger clone stands one base away. The CDR1 and CDR2 encoded by the germline V gene are MNHGY and SAAAGT. Relative to germline, V is 0 bases shorter and J is 4 bases shorter, with 11 bases between their ends. The CDR3 has 15 amino acids, counting the end cysteine and phenylalanine. The kept DNA is CDR3 alone, 45 bases in frame from the first base. Library preparation was by the immunoSEQ multiplex PCR assay. Primary melanoma tumor tissue was subjected to high-throughput sequencing of the T-cell receptor beta chain. In the authors' own workflow: Among the repertoire analyses were the distribution of insertions and deletions and the sharing of TCRB CDR3 between samples. The predictive value of the T-cell fraction was ranked against histopathological variables by a gradient-boosted model. TCRdb provides this immuneACCESS table in a form limited to in-frame rearrangements. Some clones are lacking; in checked studies, under half of them reflect an unresolved V gene, and why the rest are absent is not known. Clonal size and the V and J genes are those of that table, whereas D and trimming came from the DNA. The sample table holds some 2,500 clones, of which about 72% were seen once. Jointly, the top ten make up approximately 30% of the sample.

This specimen comes from a study of primary melanoma T cells and metastatic recurrence (dated by TCRdb to about 2020). For the study in its entirety: The cohort comprised about 210 primary melanomas of stage T2 to T4, with thickness greater than 1 mm. The sequencing-derived T-cell fraction was compared with histopathological grading of tumor-infiltrating lymphocytes. The T-cell fraction measured by TCR beta sequencing was weighed against progression-free survival, the clinical outcome chosen for the comparison. The study tested whether T-cell fraction and T-cell repertoire clonality in primary melanoma tumors predicted patient outcome. Here is what the overall study found, with its caveats: Protection appeared to be conferred by a T-cell fraction above 20% regardless of ulceration status, mitotic rate or nodal disease. Progression-free survival was reportedly predicted by the tumor T-cell fraction independently of age, mitotic rate, ulceration and thickness. The authors framed an effective T-cell-mediated antitumor response in primary melanoma only as a suggestion, not a demonstrated mechanism. Reportedly, adding T-cell fraction to tumor thickness improved progression-free survival prediction more than adding any other histopathological variable did.

The primary melanoma of each patient had been surgically resected and was considered potentially curable but at risk of metastatic recurrence. Rearrangement joined TRBV6-8 to TRBJ2-3; the D element might be TRBD1 or TRBD2, as each aligns at 6 bases. The sample taken for sequencing was melanoma tumor tissue. The sequence came from a human donor with melanoma. The DNA reads TGTGCCAGCAGTTACTCGCCGGGGGCACCAGATACGCAGTATTTT. Its translation reads: CASSYSPGAPDTQYF.